This T cell receptor beta chain was observed in a study of blood T cell repertoires in COVID-19. Study-level background: There were acute and convalescent COVID-19 samples, and they came from the United States, Italy and Spain. T cells, B-cell-depleted T cells, or PBMCs supplied cDNA or gDNA.

This CDR3 comprises 15 residues. Per germline, CDR1 LNHNV and CDR2 YYDKDF (reference sequence). V lost 8 bases and J lost 0; bases outside the gene matches: 10. Study processing details: The authors estimated nucleated cell counts from reference gene primer amplification. The table came from immunoSEQ multiplex PCR; TCRdb's copy has only in-frame clones and leaves some out. V and J calls and clone size are as listed in that table; D and trimming were resolved from the DNA. The table has 45,000 to 60,000 clones, around 93% seen once. This sequence was found in a man aged 50 or older with acute or convalescent COVID-19. This chain joins TRBV15 and TRBJ2-7; 7 nucleotides match TRBD2. The sequenced sample consisted of peripheral blood. The CDR3 loop reads CATAQGAGPSYEQYF. The DNA of the CDR3 is TGTGCCACCGCCCAGGGAGCGGGACCCTCCTACGAGCAGTACTTC.